What follows is one TCR beta chain and its context. The protocol was immunoSEQ multiplex PCR, while the TCRdb copy is restricted to in-frame clones and leaves out a portion. The sample has hundreds of thousands of clones, 90% seen once. This sample is part of a study of blood T cell repertoires in COVID-19. This CDR3 is built from 15 residues. Germline V gives CDR1 SGDLS, CDR2 YYNGEE. Trimming took 3 bases from V and 2 from J, leaving 13 bases between them. Residents of 24 US areas, aged about 18 to 95 years, made up the participants. Grouping used clinical history reported by participants in a survey and questionnaire.

Specimen: PBMCs or T cells enriched from blood (not recorded which). The chain links TRBV9 to TRBJ2-3; D remains ambiguous. The clonotype was recovered from a woman under 30 with acute COVID-19. The CDR3 reads CASSGATTPTDTQYF. The CDR3 DNA is TGTGCCAGCAGCGGGGCGACCACCCCCACAGATACGCAGTATTTT.